This TCR beta chain was found in a study of cytomegalovirus exposure and HLA in healthy donors. For the study at large: Sequencing of about 179 million T cells in an earlier analysis found roughly 120 million unique TCR beta sequences.

Donors likely had unrecorded immune exposures despite being nominally healthy when sampled. Germline loops: CDR1 LNHNV, CDR2 YYDKDF (reference sequence). This CDR3 contains 15 residues. Trimming pared 5 bases from V and 4 bases from J, leaving 14 bases between. In regard to this clone: What it binds is unknown.

The PCR was carried out with 60 Vbeta primers and 13 Jbeta primers. TCRdb's copy holds only in-frame clones and misses some; the assay was immunoSEQ multiplex PCR. The top ten hold roughly 2.2% of the sample, which has about 170,000 clones, around 84% seen once. Overall study results and limits: A few CMV-associated chains were confirmed in vitro to be specific for CMV antigens. The study assumed roughly uniform donor sequencing depth for presence/absence analyses.

Sequencing input: PBMCs. The genes are TRBV15 and TRBJ1-4; D remains unclear. The source is a man between 18 and 35 years old in good health and CMV-seropositive. The CDR3 DNA reads as TGTGCCACCAGCGGGTCGACTGACTATAATGAAAAACTGTTTTTT. Translated, it gives CATSGSTDYNEKLFF.